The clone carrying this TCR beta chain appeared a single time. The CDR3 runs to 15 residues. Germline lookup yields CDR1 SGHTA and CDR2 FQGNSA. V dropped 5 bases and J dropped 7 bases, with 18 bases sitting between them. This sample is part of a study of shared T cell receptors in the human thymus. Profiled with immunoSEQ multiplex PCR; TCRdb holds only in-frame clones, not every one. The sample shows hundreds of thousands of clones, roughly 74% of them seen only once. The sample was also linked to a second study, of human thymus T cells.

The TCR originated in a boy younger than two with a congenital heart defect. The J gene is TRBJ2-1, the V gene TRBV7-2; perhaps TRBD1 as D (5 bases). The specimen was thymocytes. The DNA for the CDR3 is TGTGCCAGCAGCAAGACTCAGGGAATCGCGAATGAGCAGTTCTTC. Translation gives CASSKTQGIANEQFF.